This TCR beta chain was captured by sequencing in a study of T cells in Graves' hyperthyroidism and ophthalmopathy. General study results and limits: Most clonotypes that expanded in the thyroid above 0.001 also showed up in blood.

TCR beta CDR3 sequences were amplified from RNA transcripts. Primed by the HTBI set, a first-round RT-PCR was run on the TCR CDR3. From the multiplex PCR reads, TCRdb called clonotypes with MiXCR, one entry per CDR3 protein. The sample holds a few hundred thousand distinct CDR3 sequences, roughly 25% seen once. This clonotype has a handful of counts. Its cognate antigen is unknown. Trimming at V came to 5 bases and at J to 11 bases, leaving 9 bases not matched to a gene. Germline V gives CDR1 ENHRY, CDR2 SYGVKD. The CDR3 runs to 13 residues. Graves' hyperthyroidism without ophthalmopathy progression within 18 months was termed stable. Uncontrolled infection, other autoimmune disease, pregnancy and lactation each barred patients from inclusion. 10 ml fresh peripheral blood yielded the PBMCs.

Sequenced input: blood. This receptor was taken from a man aged 50 or older with Graves' hyperthyroidism. The J gene is TRBJ2-1, the V gene TRBV10-3; 7 nucleotides line up with TRBD2. CDR3 loop: CAISSSGWDKQFF. The CDR3 DNA is TGTGCCATCAGTTCTAGCGGCTGGGATAAGCAGTTCTTC.